A selection of T cell receptor beta chains follows, all from one sample in a study of T cell responses to AZD1222 COVID-19 vaccine. Clones were read by immunoSEQ multiplex PCR, and TCRdb kept only the in-frame ones, dropping some. This sample has some 200,000 clones; 80% to 90% occur once, and the top ten carry about 6.1%. The starting material was peripheral blood, obtained on day 0 of AZD1222 vaccination. The receptor source for this set is an adult in good health. CDR3s include the opening cysteine and the closing phenylalanine or tryptophan. Each record gives: CDR3 DNA, CDR3 protein, D gene, V gene, J gene, clone size. D genes are given only for firm matches. Only part of the rows carry a size: once, few, many, or a class if the clone is expanded.

TGTGCCAGTAGGCAGCGGGGACAGGGGGCGAGAGATACGCAGTATTTT	CASRQRGQGARDTQYF	TRBD1	TRBV19	TRBJ2-3	NA
TGCGCCAGCAGTGCCCCCCCTAGTAGCGACGCAACTAATGAAAAACTGTTTTTT	CASSAPPSSDATNEKLFF	NA	TRBV10-1	TRBJ1-4	NA
TGTGCCAGCAGCTTAGAACAGCAATACGAGCAGTACTTC	CASSLEQQYEQYF	NA	TRBV7-6	TRBJ2-7	NA
TGCGCCAGCAGCCAAGATCGTTGGAGGGTCGACTCCTACAATGAGCAGTTCTTC	CASSQDRWRVDSYNEQFF	NA	TRBV4-3	TRBJ2-1	NA
TGTGCCAGCTCATACGGTACGTCTAGCGGGATGAGTATTGATGAGCAGTTCTTC	CASSYGTSSGMSIDEQFF	TRBD2	TRBV18	TRBJ2-1	NA
TGTGCCACCAGCAGAGATCGTCGGGGGACCCAGTACTTC	CATSRDRRGTQYF	NA	TRBV15	TRBJ2-5	few
TGTGCCAGCAGCGGACAGGGAGGTTCGTTTTTT	CASSGQGGSFF	TRBD1	TRBV6-5	TRBJ1-4	NA
TGTGCCAGCAGTCACACCGGGACAGGGGGCTCTGGAAACACCATATATTTT	CASSHTGTGGSGNTIYF	TRBD1	TRBV6-6	TRBJ1-3	NA
TGTGCCAGCAACCTCCAGGGGGGCCGGGTGGAGACCCAGTACTTC	CASNLQGGRVETQYF	NA	TRBV5-4	TRBJ2-5	NA
TGTGCCAGTAGTACGTATGCGGTGTTTGGGGTTGGGGCCAACGTCCTGACTTTC	CASSTYAVFGVGANVLTF	NA	TRBV19	TRBJ2-6	once
TGTGCCAGCAGCGTTAAAGGACAGGCCTACACTGAAGCTTTCTTT	CASSVKGQAYTEAFF	TRBD1	TRBV9	TRBJ1-1	NA
TGTGCCAGCAGCTTAGAAGGGACAGGGGGCAACTATGGCTACACCTTC	CASSLEGTGGNYGYTF	TRBD1	TRBV11-2	TRBJ1-2	once
TGTGCCAGCAGCCAAGTCAGGGGTCGGAACACCGGGGAGCTGTTTTTT	CASSQVRGRNTGELFF	NA	TRBV3-1/TRBV3-2	TRBJ2-2	NA
TGTGCCAGTAAGCGGCGGGAGTTAACAGATACGCAGTATTTT	CASKRRELTDTQYF	TRBD2	TRBV19	TRBJ2-3	once
TGTGCCACCAGGAATGGACTAGCGGGAGACAATGAGCAGTTCTTC	CATRNGLAGDNEQFF	TRBD2	TRBV15	TRBJ2-1	NA
TGTGCCATAGGACGGGAGGACTACGAGCAGTACTTC	CAIGREDYEQYF	TRBD2	TRBV10-3	TRBJ2-7	NA
TGTGCCAGCAGCCACGGGACAGGGAACACTGAAGCTTTCTTT	CASSHGTGNTEAFF	TRBD1	TRBV7-3	TRBJ1-1	NA
TGTGCCAGCAGCTTCCCGTTGACAGGGGTGGTGTACGAGCAGTACTTC	CASSFPLTGVVYEQYF	TRBD1	TRBV5-6	TRBJ2-7	NA
TGTGCCAGCAGCATCAAAATAGGGCGGAGTCAGCCCCAGCATTTT	CASSIKIGRSQPQHF	NA	TRBV7-2	TRBJ1-5	few
TGTGCCAGCAGTTACGGCGGTACAGGGGCTAACTATGGCTACACCTTC	CASSYGGTGANYGYTF	TRBD1	TRBV6-5	TRBJ1-2	NA
TGTGCCTGGAGTGTAAGCGTCGGCGTCACCTTC	CAWSVSVGVTF	NA	TRBV30	TRBJ1-2	NA
TGTGCCAGCAGCCAAAATGACGAAGCTTTCTTT	CASSQNDEAFF	NA	TRBV3-1/TRBV3-2	TRBJ1-1	once
TGTGCCAGCAGTATCCTGACAGTTAGTAATGAAAAACTGTTTTTT	CASSILTVSNEKLFF	NA	TRBV28	TRBJ1-4	NA
TGTGCCAGCAAACAAGTGGGACAGGGGCCCGGGGAGCTGTTTTTT	CASKQVGQGPGELFF	TRBD1	TRBV6-5	TRBJ2-2	few
TGTGCCAGCAGTGGGGGCGCGAACACCGGGGAGCTGTTTTTT	CASSGGANTGELFF	NA	TRBV28	TRBJ2-2	NA
TGTGCCAGCAGCTTAGGTGGAGCGGGAGGGTCCTACAATGAGCAGTTCTTC	CASSLGGAGGSYNEQFF	TRBD2	TRBV7-8	TRBJ2-1	NA
TGTGCCAGTATATCTGGGTCGAACACCGGGGAGCTGTTTTTT	CASISGSNTGELFF	NA	TRBV19	TRBJ2-2	NA
TGCAGCGTCGGACAGGGTAATCAGCCCCAGCATTTT	CSVGQGNQPQHF	TRBD1	TRBV29-1	TRBJ1-5	NA
TGTGCCAGCAGTGAACTACAGGGGTCTGGAATGGTAGAGACCCAGTACTTC	CASSELQGSGMVETQYF	TRBD1	TRBV5-6	TRBJ2-5	NA
TGTGCCAGCAGCTTGGCCATCGCCTTC	CASSLAIAF	NA	TRBV5-8	TRBJ1-2	NA
TGTGCCAGCAGTTACCGGCAGGGCCAAACTTATGGCTACACCTTC	CASSYRQGQTYGYTF	NA	TRBV6-5	TRBJ1-2	once
TGCGCCAGCAGCTTTGGACAGGTCAATTATAATTCACCCCTCCACTTT	CASSFGQVNYNSPLHF	TRBD1	TRBV5-1	TRBJ1-6	NA
TGTGCCAGCAGCTCAACTTTGGCGCAGCCCCAGCATTTT	CASSSTLAQPQHF	NA	TRBV6-5	TRBJ1-5	NA
TGTGCCAGTAGTATAAAGACAGGGGGCTCTCAGCCCCAGCATTTT	CASSIKTGGSQPQHF	TRBD1	TRBV19	TRBJ1-5	NA
TGCGCCAGCAGCTGGGGGGGACTAACTACTAAAGAGACCCAGTACTTC	CASSWGGLTTKETQYF	TRBD2	TRBV5-1	TRBJ2-5	NA
TGTGCCAGCAGCCAACAAACCCCGCTCCAGTACTTC	CASSQQTPLQYF	NA	TRBV7-2	TRBJ2-5	NA
TGTGCCAGCACTTCTGGGACAGGGGGCATCGTAGCTTTCTTT	CASTSGTGGIVAFF	TRBD1	TRBV28	TRBJ1-1	NA
TGTGCCAGCATGCGACAGGGGCCCTACGAGCAGTACTTC	CASMRQGPYEQYF	TRBD1	TRBV6-5	TRBJ2-7	NA
TGTGCCAGCAACCCGGGAAGGACAGACACAGATACGCAGTATTTT	CASNPGRTDTDTQYF	NA	TRBV28	TRBJ2-3	NA
TGCGCCAGCAGCCAGACAGCTAGCACAGATACGCAGTATTTT	CASSQTASTDTQYF	NA	TRBV4-3	TRBJ2-3	NA
TGTGCCAGCAGCTTAGGGGGGGGCAGGGTGGCCTACGAGCAGTACTTC	CASSLGGGRVAYEQYF	NA	TRBV11-2	TRBJ2-7	NA
TGTGCCAGTAGTATGAAAACCGGGACCAAGGCTGGAAACACCATATATTTT	CASSMKTGTKAGNTIYF	NA	TRBV19	TRBJ1-3	NA
TGTGCCACCAGTGAGGTGACGGTCCGGAGGGAAAAACTGTTTTTT	CATSEVTVRREKLFF	NA	TRBV24-1	TRBJ1-4	NA
TGCAGCGTTCTTCACTCCAGGCTAATCGGCGGTGAAGCTTTCTTT	CSVLHSRLIGGEAFF	NA	TRBV29-1	TRBJ1-1	NA
TGTGCCAGCAGTTCTCCGGCGGGGGACAGCGAAGGCGGACTGTTTTTT	CASSSPAGDSEGGLFF	TRBD1	TRBV28	TRBJ1-4	NA
TGTGCCAGCGCCGGGACAGTTTACAATGAGCAGTTCTTC	CASAGTVYNEQFF	TRBD1	TRBV6-4	TRBJ2-1	NA
TGTGCCAGTAGTATAGATGGACAGGCCACGAACACTGAAGCTTTCTTT	CASSIDGQATNTEAFF	TRBD1	TRBV19	TRBJ1-1	NA
TGTGCCAGCAGCGTAGGGGTGGTAGCGGGTATTGACGAGCAGTACTTC	CASSVGVVAGIDEQYF	TRBD2	TRBV9	TRBJ2-7	NA
TGTGCCAGCAGTACCTTAGCGGGAGTCACAGATACGCAGTATTTT	CASSTLAGVTDTQYF	TRBD2	TRBV28	TRBJ2-3	NA
TGCGCCAGCAGCCACCTAGCGGGAGGGCATGAGCAGTTCTTC	CASSHLAGGHEQFF	TRBD2	TRBV4-3	TRBJ2-1	NA
TGCAGTGCTAGTTCCGGGGTAGGGGCGCGGGGGACCCAGTACTTC	CSASSGVGARGTQYF	NA	TRBV20-1	TRBJ2-5	NA